The 4 T cell receptor beta chains given below trace back to one sample, sequenced in a study of T cell responses to AZD1222 COVID-19 vaccine. Sequencing used immunoSEQ multiplex PCR; TCRdb keeps in-frame clones, though not all of them. This table has around 130,000 clones, approximately 90% appearing once. The sample in question was peripheral blood, obtained 28 days after the second AZD1222 dose. These receptors were taken from an adult who received the AZD1222 COVID-19 vaccine.

This chain links TRBV15 with TRBJ1-2; D is possibly TRBD1 (5 bases). The CDR3 totals 18 residues. V was shortened by 1 base and J by 7 bases, with 25 bases between the two germline ends. Germline V gene sequence: CDR1 LNHNV, CDR2 YYDKDF (reference sequence). The CDR3 loop reads CATSRGAYPGLPFSGYTF. The CDR3 region has the DNA TGTGCCACCAGCAGAGGTGCCTACCCGGGGCTCCCGTTCAGTGGCTACACCTTC.

This chain connects TRBV7-3 to TRBJ2-5; weak D call: TRBD2 (5 bases). This CDR3 has 15 amino acids. The germline V gene has CDR1 SGHTA and CDR2 FQGTGA. Between the trimmed V and J ends, which lost 1 base and 5 bases, there was a span of 14 bases. CDR3 residues: CASSLNPGGLETQYF. The CDR3 DNA follows: TGTGCCAGCAGCTTAAACCCAGGAGGACTGGAGACCCAGTACTTC.

The chain links TRBV3-1 (or the pseudogene TRBV3-2) to TRBJ2-5; D gene unclear. Trimming left V 3 bases short and J 5 bases short, with 7 bases between. From germline, CDR1 is LGHDT and CDR2 YNNKEL (reference sequence). The CDR3 runs to 12 residues. As DNA, the CDR3 is TGTGCCAGCAGCCATTCGTGGGAGACCCAGTACTTC. It specifies CASSHSWETQYF.

The chain combines TRBV6-2 or TRBV6-3 with TRBJ1-5; D possibly corresponds to TRBD1 (6 bases). In germline, CDR1 is MNHEY, CDR2 SVGEGT. Trimming shortened V by 4 bases and J by 0 bases, and 13 bases separated the two germline ends. The CDR3 consists of 16 residues. CDR3 region: CASSWSRGDSNQPQHF. The CDR3 DNA reads TGTGCCAGCAGTTGGAGCAGGGGCGATAGCAATCAGCCCCAGCATTTT.